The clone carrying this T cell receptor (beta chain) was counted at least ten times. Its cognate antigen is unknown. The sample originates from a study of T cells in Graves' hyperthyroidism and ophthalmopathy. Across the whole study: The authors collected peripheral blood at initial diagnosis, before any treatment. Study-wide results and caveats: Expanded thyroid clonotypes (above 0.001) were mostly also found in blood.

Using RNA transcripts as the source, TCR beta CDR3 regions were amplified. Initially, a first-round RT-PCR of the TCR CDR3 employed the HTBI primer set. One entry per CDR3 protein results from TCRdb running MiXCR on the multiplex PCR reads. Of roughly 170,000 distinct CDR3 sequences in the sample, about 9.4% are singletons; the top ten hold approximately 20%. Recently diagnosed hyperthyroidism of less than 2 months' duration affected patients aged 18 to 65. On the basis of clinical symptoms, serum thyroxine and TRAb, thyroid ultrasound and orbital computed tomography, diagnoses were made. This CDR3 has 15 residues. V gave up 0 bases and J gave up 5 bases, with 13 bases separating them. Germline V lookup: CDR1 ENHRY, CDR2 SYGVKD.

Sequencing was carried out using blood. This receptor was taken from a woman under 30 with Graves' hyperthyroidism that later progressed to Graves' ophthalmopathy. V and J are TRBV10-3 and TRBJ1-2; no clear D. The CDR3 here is CAISESPDSSYGYTF. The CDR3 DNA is TGTGCCATCAGTGAGTCCCCGGACTCAAGTTATGGCTACACCTTC.